This TCR beta chain was sequenced during a study of blood T cell repertoires in COVID-19. Study at large: T cells, B-cell-depleted T cells, or PBMCs provided the cDNA or gDNA that served as material.

The CDR3 has 13 residues. V was pared by 1 base and J by 4 bases, with 8 bases between. CDR1 is GTSNPN, CDR2 SVGIG, per germline (reference sequence). In the authors' methods: Amplification of reference gene primers provided the estimated nucleated cell counts. TCRdb's copy holds only in-frame clones and misses some; the assay was immunoSEQ multiplex PCR. That table gives V, J and clone size, and the DNA gave D and trimming. The sample consists of 190,000 or so clones, 70% to 90% of them appearing once. The sequenced sample was peripheral blood. V gene TRBV30 combines with J gene TRBJ1-5; unclear D gene. This receptor was taken from a man aged 35 to 55 with active or convalescent COVID-19. This CDR3 is CAWSGGWNQPQHF. The DNA for the CDR3 is TGTGCCTGGAGTGGAGGATGGAATCAGCCCCAGCATTTT.